A selection of T cell receptor beta chains follows, all from one sample in a study of T cell repertoires in cytomegalovirus infection. TCRdb ran MiXCR on the reads and lists one entry per CDR3 protein. The sample has about a million distinct CDR3 sequences, under 40% seen once; the top ten hold under 15%. No antigen has been assigned to these receptors. Sequenced here: cultured CD8+ T cells from PBMCs, sampled from culture after CMV antigen stimulation. The receptors stem from a human donor in good health (CMV status not recorded). Some clones in this sample may be carry-over from other donors' samples. Both conserved end residues are part of each CDR3.

j_call	v_call	cdr3_aa
TRBJ1-2	TRBV7-9	CASSSYEGARISYTF
TRBJ2-2	TRBV5-1	CASSLGQLFF
TRBJ1-2	TRBV7-8	CASSPRARQGEGGYTF
TRBJ2-2	TRBV7-2	CASSSADLAGLNTGELFF
TRBJ1-5	TRBV7-9	CASTGPGDSNQPQHF
TRBJ2-3	TRBV12-3/TRBV12-4	CASSLSSADTQYF
TRBJ1-2	TRBV7-9	CASSLVLWGANYGYTF
TRBJ2-6	TRBV19	CASSIDGFGANVLTF
TRBJ1-5	TRBV6-5	CASSDRSNQPQHF
TRBJ1-2	TRBV19	CAISPGLGDYGYTF
TRBJ2-2	TRBV29-1	CSGEGDTGELFF
TRBJ2-2	TRBV11-2	CASRSGGAAGELFF
TRBJ2-1	TRBV4-3	CASSQAYKRLAAMAEQFF
TRBJ2-3	TRBV24-1	CATSDLERNGLYF
TRBJ2-6	TRBV19	CASSMVDTGANVLTF
TRBJ2-3	TRBV7-2	CASSRTSLTSTDTQYF
TRBJ2-1	TRBV7-2	CASSLRSGLMPPEEQFF
TRBJ1-1	TRBV12-3/TRBV12-4	CASSLRQGRTEAFF
TRBJ1-5	TRBV6-1	CASSEVQGDQPQHF
TRBJ2-5	TRBV9	CASSVLGTKETQYF
TRBJ2-1	TRBV11-2	CASSERVAGELSSYNEQFF
TRBJ1-5	TRBV7-9	CASSPGYNQPQHF
TRBJ1-1	TRBV7-8	CASSSGTVGTEAFF
TRBJ1-1	TRBV27	CASSPGWGNTEAFF
TRBJ1-1	TRBV12-3/TRBV12-4	CASSEIETPNTEAFF
TRBJ2-5	TRBV19	CASRLGQGLHQETQYF
TRBJ1-3	TRBV28	CASSFNPNSGNTIYF
TRBJ2-1	TRBV6-5	CASSYSRRGFSYNEQFF
TRBJ2-7	TRBV12-3/TRBV12-4	CASSLSLVTSGAYEQYF
TRBJ2-3	TRBV4-1	CASSQLVDGTSGDTDTQYF
TRBJ1-6	TRBV7-9	CASSTTGGWDSPLHF
TRBJ1-5	TRBV27	CASSAIDRAQPQHF
TRBJ2-5	TRBV12-5	CASGTSGEETQYF
TRBJ1-5	TRBV19	CASSIDGQGRWNGNQPQHF
TRBJ2-1	TRBV6-6	CASSSLTGGHWDEQFF
TRBJ1-1	TRBV4-1	CASRIQGEVTEAFF
TRBJ1-5	TRBV12-5	CASGINQPQHF
TRBJ1-2	TRBV6-2/TRBV6-3	CASSKTSRTLNCGYTF
TRBJ2-1	TRBV4-3	CASSPGRLAGLEQFF
TRBJ1-2	TRBV7-3	CASSLTSRGDYGYTF
TRBJ1-6	TRBV12-5	CASGLTDDGPPPLHF
TRBJ1-1	TRBV6-1	CASTRSNTEAFF
TRBJ2-5	TRBV6-1	CASRGFIGTGVETQYF
TRBJ1-5	TRBV7-2	CASSLLYSNQPQHF
TRBJ2-5	TRBV28	CASSLWGSGGFREETQYF
TRBJ1-2	TRBV27	CASSHRVWDGYTF
TRBJ2-1	TRBV6-1	CASSYLGPREQFF
TRBJ1-1	TRBV6-6	CASTETVTEAFF
TRBJ1-1	TRBV6-1	CASSEAHGQGETEAFF
TRBJ2-5	TRBV3-1	CASLASTQETQYF
TRBJ2-7	TRBV5-1	CASSLDNPYEQYF
TRBJ2-5	TRBV7-9	CASSLALGTIVPEKETQYF
TRBJ1-3	TRBV12-3/TRBV12-4	CASSLLASSGNTIYF